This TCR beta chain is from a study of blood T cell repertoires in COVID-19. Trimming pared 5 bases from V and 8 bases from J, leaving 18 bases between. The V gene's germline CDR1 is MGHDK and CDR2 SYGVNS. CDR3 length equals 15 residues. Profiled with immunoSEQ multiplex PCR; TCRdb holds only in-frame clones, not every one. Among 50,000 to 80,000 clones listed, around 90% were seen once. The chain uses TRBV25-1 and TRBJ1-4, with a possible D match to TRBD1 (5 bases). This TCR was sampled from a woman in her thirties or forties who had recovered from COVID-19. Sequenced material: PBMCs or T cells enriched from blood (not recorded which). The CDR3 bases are TGTGCCAGCAGTCGCTCCGGCAGGGTGGGCGAAAAACTGTTTTTT. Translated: CASSRSGRVGEKLFF.